These T cell receptor beta chains were read from a single sample in a study of T cell repertoires in cytomegalovirus infection. TCRdb redid the calling of the reads with MiXCR, one entry per CDR3 protein. The sample contains a few hundred thousand distinct CDR3 sequences, about 15% of which appear only once. Source material: CD8+ T cells from PBMCs. Receptor source: a human donor in good health (CMV status not recorded). Some clones in this sample may be carry-over from other donors' samples. Each CDR3 is given with its conserved first and last residue. A D gene is named only where the DNA matches it firmly. Size is omitted from some rows. Given values are once, few, many or a class for expanded clones.

D,V,J,size,CDR3,DNA
TRBD1,TRBV4-3,TRBJ2-1,few,CASSQDSAGGLYNEQFF,TGCGCCAGCAGCCAAGATAGCGCAGGGGGCCTCTACAATGAGCAGTTCTTC
.,TRBV27,TRBJ1-5,few,CASSLYSRGYQPQHF,TGTGCCAGCAGTTTATACTCCAGGGGATACCAGCCCCAGCATTTT
.,TRBV6-6,TRBJ2-1,.,CASSYSNGGEQFF,TGTGCCAGCAGTTACTCTAACGGGGGTGAGCAGTTCTTC
TRBD1,TRBV6-1,TRBJ2-1,many,CASSPPGQGGGEQFF,TGTGCCAGCAGTCCCCCGGGACAGGGAGGAGGTGAGCAGTTCTTC
.,TRBV29-1,TRBJ1-1,.,CSVDLSLNTEAFF,TGCAGCGTTGATCTCAGCTTGAACACTGAAGCTTTCTTT
TRBD1,TRBV7-9,TRBJ1-4,many,CASSPYWGQANEKLFF,TGTGCCAGCAGCCCCTATTGGGGACAGGCGAATGAAAAACTGTTTTTT
.,TRBV19,TRBJ1-1,.,CASSFGTKNTEAFF,TGTGCCAGTAGTTTCGGGACCAAGAACACTGAAGCTTTCTTT
TRBD2,TRBV6-1,TRBJ2-7,.,CASSLALAGYEQYF,TGTGCCAGCAGCCTGGCGCTAGCGGGATACGAGCAGTACTTC
.,TRBV12-3/TRBV12-4,TRBJ2-5,.,CASSFVQGGLQETQYF,TGTGCCAGCAGTTTTGTCCAAGGCGGGCTCCAAGAGACCCAGTACTTC
.,TRBV19,TRBJ1-1,many,CASSPRAEVNTEAFF,TGTGCCAGTAGCCCTAGGGCCGAGGTAAACACTGAAGCTTTCTTT
.,TRBV12-3/TRBV12-4,TRBJ2-1,.,CASSQFSSSEQFF,TGTGCCAGCAGTCAATTCTCTAGCTCTGAGCAGTTCTTC
.,TRBV12-3/TRBV12-4,TRBJ2-7,many,CASSLRPGLHYEQYF,TGTGCCAGCAGTTTACGGCCGGGACTCCACTACGAGCAGTACTTC
TRBD1,TRBV19,TRBJ2-7,many,CASSPGQAVYEQYF,TGTGCCAGTAGTCCGGGACAGGCCGTCTACGAGCAGTACTTC
.,TRBV9,TRBJ2-2,.,CASSVDWQPNTGELFF,TGTGCCAGCAGCGTAGATTGGCAGCCGAACACCGGGGAGCTGTTTTTT
TRBD2,TRBV3-1,TRBJ2-5,.,CASSPPTSGVFWTQYF,TGTGCCAGCAGCCCCCCAACGAGCGGGGTGTTCTGGACCCAGTACTTC
.,TRBV6-6,TRBJ2-7,.,CASTVRDVLAGMTREQYF,TGTGCCAGCACTGTACGAGATGTTTTGGCAGGAATGACTCGCGAGCAGTACTTC
.,TRBV5-1,TRBJ2-7,.,CAGSPEGGSPYEQYF,TGCGCCGGCAGCCCAGAGGGGGGGTCCCCCTACGAGCAGTACTTC
.,TRBV6-1,TRBJ1-1,few,CASGWGDLNTEAFF,TGTGCCAGCGGGTGGGGGGATTTGAACACTGAAGCTTTCTTT
.,TRBV2,TRBJ1-2,.,CASRGQAMVYGYTF,TGTGCCAGCAGGGGCCAAGCCATGGTCTATGGCTACACCTTC
.,TRBV28,TRBJ2-1,few,CASSPWAGSGDEQFF,TGTGCCAGCAGTCCCTGGGCAGGGTCGGGCGATGAGCAGTTCTTC
.,TRBV7-9,TRBJ1-1,few,CASSSSRGKDTEAFF,TGTGCCAGCAGCAGCAGTCGGGGGAAGGACACTGAAGCTTTCTTT
.,TRBV7-6,TRBJ2-3,many,CASSLAPGPSSTDTQYF,TGTGCCAGCAGCTTAGCGCCGGGACCCTCTAGCACAGATACGCAGTATTTT